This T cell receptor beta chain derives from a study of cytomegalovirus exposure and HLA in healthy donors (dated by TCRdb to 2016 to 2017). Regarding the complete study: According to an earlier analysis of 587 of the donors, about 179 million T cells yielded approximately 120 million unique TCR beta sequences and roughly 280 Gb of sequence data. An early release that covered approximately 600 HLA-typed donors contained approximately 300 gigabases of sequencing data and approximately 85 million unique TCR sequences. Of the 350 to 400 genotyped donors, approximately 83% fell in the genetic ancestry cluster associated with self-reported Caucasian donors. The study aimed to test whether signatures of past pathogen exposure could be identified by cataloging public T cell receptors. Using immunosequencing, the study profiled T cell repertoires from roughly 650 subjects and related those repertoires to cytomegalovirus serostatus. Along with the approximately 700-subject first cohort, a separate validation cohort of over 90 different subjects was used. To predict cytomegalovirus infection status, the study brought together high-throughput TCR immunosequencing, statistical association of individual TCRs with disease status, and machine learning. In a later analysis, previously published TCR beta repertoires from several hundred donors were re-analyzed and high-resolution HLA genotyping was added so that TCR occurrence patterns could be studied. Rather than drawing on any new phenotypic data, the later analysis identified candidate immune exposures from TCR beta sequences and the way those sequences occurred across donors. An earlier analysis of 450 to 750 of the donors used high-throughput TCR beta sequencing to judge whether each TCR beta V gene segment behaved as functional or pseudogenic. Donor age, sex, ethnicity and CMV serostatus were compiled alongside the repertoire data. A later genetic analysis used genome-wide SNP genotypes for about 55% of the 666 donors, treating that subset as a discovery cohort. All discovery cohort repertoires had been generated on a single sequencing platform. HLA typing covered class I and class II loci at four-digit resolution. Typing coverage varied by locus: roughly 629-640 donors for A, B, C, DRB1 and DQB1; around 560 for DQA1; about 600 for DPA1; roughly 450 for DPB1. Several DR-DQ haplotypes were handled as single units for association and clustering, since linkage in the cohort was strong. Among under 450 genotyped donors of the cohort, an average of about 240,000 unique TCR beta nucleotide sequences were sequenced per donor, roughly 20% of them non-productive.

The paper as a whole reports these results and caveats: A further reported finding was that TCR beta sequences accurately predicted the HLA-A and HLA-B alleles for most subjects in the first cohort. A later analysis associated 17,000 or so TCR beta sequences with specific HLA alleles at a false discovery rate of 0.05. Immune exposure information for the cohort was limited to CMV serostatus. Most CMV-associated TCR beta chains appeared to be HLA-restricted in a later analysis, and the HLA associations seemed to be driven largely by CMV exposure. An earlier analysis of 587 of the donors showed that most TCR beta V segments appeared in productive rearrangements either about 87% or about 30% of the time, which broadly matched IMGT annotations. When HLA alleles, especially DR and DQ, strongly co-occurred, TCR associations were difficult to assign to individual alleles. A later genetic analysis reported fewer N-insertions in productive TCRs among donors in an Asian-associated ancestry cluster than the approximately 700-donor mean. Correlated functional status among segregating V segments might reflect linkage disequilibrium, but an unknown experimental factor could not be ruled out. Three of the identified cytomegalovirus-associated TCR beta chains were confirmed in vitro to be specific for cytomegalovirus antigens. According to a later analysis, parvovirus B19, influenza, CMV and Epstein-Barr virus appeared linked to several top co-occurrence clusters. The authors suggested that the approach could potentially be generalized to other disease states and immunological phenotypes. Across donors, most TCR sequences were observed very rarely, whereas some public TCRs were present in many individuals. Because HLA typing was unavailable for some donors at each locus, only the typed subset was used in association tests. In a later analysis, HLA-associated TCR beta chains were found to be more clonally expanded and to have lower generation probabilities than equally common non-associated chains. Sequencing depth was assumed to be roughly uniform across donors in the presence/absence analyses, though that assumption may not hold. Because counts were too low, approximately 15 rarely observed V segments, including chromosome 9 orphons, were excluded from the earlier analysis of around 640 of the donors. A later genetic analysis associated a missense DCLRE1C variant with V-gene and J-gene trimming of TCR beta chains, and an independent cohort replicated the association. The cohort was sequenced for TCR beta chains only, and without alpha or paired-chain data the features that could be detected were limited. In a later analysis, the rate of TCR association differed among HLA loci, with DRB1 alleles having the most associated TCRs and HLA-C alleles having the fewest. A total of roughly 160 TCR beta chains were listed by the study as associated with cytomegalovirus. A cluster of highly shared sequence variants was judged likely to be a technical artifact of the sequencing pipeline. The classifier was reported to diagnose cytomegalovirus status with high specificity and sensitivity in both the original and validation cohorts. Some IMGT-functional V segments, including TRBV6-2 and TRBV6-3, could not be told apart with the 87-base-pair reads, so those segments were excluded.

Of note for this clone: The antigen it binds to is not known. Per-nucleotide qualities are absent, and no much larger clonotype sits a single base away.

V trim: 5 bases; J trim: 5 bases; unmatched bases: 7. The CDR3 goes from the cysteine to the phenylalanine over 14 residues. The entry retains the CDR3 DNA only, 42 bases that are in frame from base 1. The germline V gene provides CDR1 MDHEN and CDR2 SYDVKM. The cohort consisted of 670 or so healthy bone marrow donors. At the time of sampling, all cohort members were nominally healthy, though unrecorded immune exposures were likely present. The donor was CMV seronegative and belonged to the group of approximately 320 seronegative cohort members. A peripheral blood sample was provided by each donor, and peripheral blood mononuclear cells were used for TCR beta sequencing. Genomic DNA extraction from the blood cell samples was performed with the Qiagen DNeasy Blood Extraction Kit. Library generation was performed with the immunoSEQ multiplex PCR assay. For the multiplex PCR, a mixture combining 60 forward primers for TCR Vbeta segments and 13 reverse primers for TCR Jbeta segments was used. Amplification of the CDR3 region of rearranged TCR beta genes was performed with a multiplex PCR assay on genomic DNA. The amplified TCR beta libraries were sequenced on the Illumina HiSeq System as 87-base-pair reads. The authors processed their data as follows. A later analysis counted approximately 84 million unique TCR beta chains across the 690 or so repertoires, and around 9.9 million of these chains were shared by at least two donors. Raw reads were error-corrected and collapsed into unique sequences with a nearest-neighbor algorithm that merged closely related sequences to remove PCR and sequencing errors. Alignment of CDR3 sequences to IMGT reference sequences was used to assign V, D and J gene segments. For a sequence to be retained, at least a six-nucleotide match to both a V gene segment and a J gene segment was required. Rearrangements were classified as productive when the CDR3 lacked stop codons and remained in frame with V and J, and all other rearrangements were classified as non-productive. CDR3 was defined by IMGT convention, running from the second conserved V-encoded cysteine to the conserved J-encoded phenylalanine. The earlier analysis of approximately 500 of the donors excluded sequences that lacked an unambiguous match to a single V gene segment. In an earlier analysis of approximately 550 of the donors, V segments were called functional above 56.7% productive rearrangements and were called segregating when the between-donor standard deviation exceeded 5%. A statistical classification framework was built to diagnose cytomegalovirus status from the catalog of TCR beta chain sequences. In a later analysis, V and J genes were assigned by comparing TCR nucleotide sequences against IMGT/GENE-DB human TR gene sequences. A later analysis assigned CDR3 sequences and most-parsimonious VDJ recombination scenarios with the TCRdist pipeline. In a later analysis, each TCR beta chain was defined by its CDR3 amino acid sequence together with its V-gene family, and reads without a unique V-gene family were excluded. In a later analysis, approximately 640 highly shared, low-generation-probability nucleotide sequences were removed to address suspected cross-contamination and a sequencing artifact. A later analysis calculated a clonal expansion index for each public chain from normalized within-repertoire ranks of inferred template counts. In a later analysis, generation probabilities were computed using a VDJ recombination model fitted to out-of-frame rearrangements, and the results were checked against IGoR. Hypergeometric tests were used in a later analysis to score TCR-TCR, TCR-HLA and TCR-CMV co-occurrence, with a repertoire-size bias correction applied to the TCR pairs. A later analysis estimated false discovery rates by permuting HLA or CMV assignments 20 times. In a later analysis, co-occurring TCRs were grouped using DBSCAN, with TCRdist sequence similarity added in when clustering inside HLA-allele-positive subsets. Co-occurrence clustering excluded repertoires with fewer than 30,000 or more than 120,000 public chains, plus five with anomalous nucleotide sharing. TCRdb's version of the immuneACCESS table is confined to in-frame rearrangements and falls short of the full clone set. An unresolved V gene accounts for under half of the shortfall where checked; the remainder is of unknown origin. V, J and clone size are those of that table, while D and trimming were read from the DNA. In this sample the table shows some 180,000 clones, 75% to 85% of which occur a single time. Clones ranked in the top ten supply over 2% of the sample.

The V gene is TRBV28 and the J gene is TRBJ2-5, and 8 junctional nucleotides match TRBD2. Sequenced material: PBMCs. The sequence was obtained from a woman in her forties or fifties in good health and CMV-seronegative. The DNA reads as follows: TGTGCCAGCAGTAACGGACTAGCAGGGGAGACCCAGTACTTC. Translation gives CASSNGLAGETQYF.